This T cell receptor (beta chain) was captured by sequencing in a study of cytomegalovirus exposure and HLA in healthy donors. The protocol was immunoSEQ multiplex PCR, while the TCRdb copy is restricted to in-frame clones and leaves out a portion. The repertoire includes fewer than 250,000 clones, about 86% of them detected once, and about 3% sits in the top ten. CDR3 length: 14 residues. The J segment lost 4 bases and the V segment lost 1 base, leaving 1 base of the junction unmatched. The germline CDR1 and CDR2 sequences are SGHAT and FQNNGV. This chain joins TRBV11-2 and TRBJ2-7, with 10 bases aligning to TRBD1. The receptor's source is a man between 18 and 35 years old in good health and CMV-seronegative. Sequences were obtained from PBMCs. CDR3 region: CASSLGDRGYEQYF. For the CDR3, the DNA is TGTGCCAGCAGCTTAGGGGACAGGGGTTACGAGCAGTACTTC.